What follows are 21 T cell receptor beta chains derived from one specimen sequenced in a study of blood T cell repertoires in COVID-19. This table comes from immunoSEQ multiplex PCR, and its TCRdb copy is limited to in-frame clones, with some not included. The table lists approximately 400,000 clones, about 87% of them singletons, with roughly 1.4% in the top ten. The source material was PBMCs or T cells enriched from blood (not recorded which). Every receptor here comes from a man in his thirties or forties who had recovered from COVID-19.

V usage is TRBV5-6 and J usage is TRBJ1-3; weak D call: TRBD1 (6 bases). Germline V gives CDR1 SGHDT, CDR2 YYEEEE. Trimming cost V 3 bases and J 1 base, with 11 bases left between them. CDR3 length: 15 amino acids. The chain's CDR3 is CASSSYGTSGNTIYF. The CDR3, as DNA: TGTGCCAGCAGCTCGTATGGGACATCTGGAAACACCATATATTTT. The complete variable domain, with remaining parts taken from reference TRBV5-6 and TRBJ1-3, reads DAGVTQSPTHLIKTRGQQVTLRCSPKSGHDTVSWYQQALGQGPQFIFQYYEEEERQRGNFPDRFSGHQFPNYSSELNVNALLLGDSALYLCASSSYGTSGNTIYFGEGSWLTVV.

The genes are TRBV11-2 and TRBJ1-2, with 8 bases matching TRBD1. J gave up 2 bases and V 1 base, and 9 bases lay outside the gene matches. In germline, CDR1 is SGHAT, CDR2 FQNNGV. This CDR3 has 17 residues. The CDR3 region is CASSLGVGTGKNYGYTF. The CDR3 DNA reads TGTGCCAGCAGCTTAGGGGTTGGGACAGGCAAGAACTATGGCTACACCTTC.

This rearrangement joins TRBV18 to TRBJ2-1; D gene uncertain. Germline loops: CDR1 KGHSH, CDR2 LQKENI. V lost 1 base, J lost 1 base, and 8 bases lay in between. This CDR3 has 15 amino acids. The CDR3 sequence is CASSPQKTSYNEQFF. The DNA for the CDR3 is TGTGCCAGCTCACCACAGAAAACATCCTACAATGAGCAGTTCTTC.

The rearrangement uses TRBV4-3 and TRBJ2-3, with 7 positions matching TRBD1. In germline, CDR1 is LGHNA, CDR2 YSLEER. Trimming cost V 0 bases and J 4 bases; bases outside gene matches: 7. This CDR3 has 16 residues. The CDR3 spells CASSQDGPGTADTQYF. DNA of the CDR3: TGCGCCAGCAGCCAAGATGGGCCCGGGACAGCAGATACGCAGTATTTT.

The chain is built from TRBV15 and TRBJ2-3, with 7 nucleotides matching TRBD2. J gave up 6 bases and V 4 bases, and 10 bases lay outside the gene matches. Germline V gene data show CDR1 as LNHNV and CDR2 as YYDKDF (reference sequence). This CDR3 comprises 15 residues. CDR3 coding DNA: TGTGCCACCAGCAATAAGTTAGCGGGCGAGGATACGCAGTATTTT. It specifies CATSNKLAGEDTQYF.

CDR3 bases: TGTGCCAGCAGCCGCGCTAGCGGGGGAGAAGAGACCCAGTACTTC. Encoded protein: CASSRASGGEETQYF. V is TRBV3-1 (or the pseudogene TRBV3-2) and J is TRBJ2-5; 10 bases align to TRBD2. J gave up 3 bases and V 4 bases, and 5 bases lay outside the gene matches. CDR3 length: 15 residues. CDR1 is LGHDT, CDR2 YNNKEL, per germline (reference sequence).

The rearrangement uses TRBV12-3 or TRBV12-4 and TRBJ1-1; possible D gene TRBD1, 6 bases. The ends were cut back, 5 bases at V and 5 bases at J, with 12 bases in the middle. This CDR3 comprises 13 residues. CDR3 nucleotides: TGTGCCAGCAGTCCCCCCAGGGGTACTGAAGCTTTCTTT. It specifies CASSPPRGTEAFF.

This clone was observed once. In DNA form, the CDR3 reads TGTGCCAGCAGCTTAGAAGTACAGGGGGCTGGCTACACCTTC. Translation gives CASSLEVQGAGYTF. The chain joins TRBV5-4 to TRBJ1-2, with TRBD1 matching 9 bases. This CDR3 has 14 amino acids. The germline V gene has CDR1 SGHNT and CDR2 YYREEE (reference sequence). Germline trimming cut 2 bases from V and 7 bases from J; bases unmatched to any gene: 6.

This rearrangement joins TRBV4-1 to TRBJ1-5, with D possibly being TRBD1 (6 bases). The CDR3 loop spans 15 amino acids. Germline V gene data show CDR1 as MGHRA and CDR2 as YSYEKL. Deletions cut 5 bases from V and 2 bases from J, with 13 bases between. CDR3: CASSSQGPGNQPQHF. The CDR3, as DNA: TGCGCCAGCAGCTCACAGGGTCCGGGCAATCAGCCCCAGCATTTT.

The chain is built from TRBV7-2 and TRBJ1-4; 8 bases line up with TRBD1. J was trimmed by 8 bases and V by 4 bases; bases with no gene match: 9. CDR3 length: 15 residues. CDR1 is SGHTA and CDR2 is FQGNSA in the germline V gene. CDR3 bases: TGTGCCAGCAGCTCACGGACAGGGTCAAACGAAAAACTGTTTTTT. Its translation is CASSSRTGSNEKLFF.

V and J are TRBV18 and TRBJ2-2, with 7 bases lining up with TRBD1. Germline V lookup: CDR1 KGHSH, CDR2 LQKENI. The CDR3 runs 15 residues. V was pared by 0 bases and J by 5 bases, with 3 bases of the junction left unmatched. CDR3 in amino acids: CASSPPTGSTGELFF. CDR3 DNA: TGTGCCAGCTCACCACCGACAGGGAGTACCGGGGAGCTGTTTTTT.

This rearrangement joins TRBV5-1 to TRBJ2-1, with 7 bases matching TRBD2. Germline loops: CDR1 SGHRS, CDR2 YFSETQ. The CDR3 totals 14 residues. Trimming cost V 5 bases and J 4 bases; bases outside gene matches: 6. This CDR3 reads CASRPTSNYNEQFF. The CDR3 DNA follows: TGCGCCAGCAGACCGACTAGCAATTACAATGAGCAGTTCTTC.

The rearrangement uses TRBV7-8 and TRBJ1-4, with D uncertain. The CDR3 is 15 amino acids. Germline V gives CDR1 SGHVS, CDR2 FQNEAQ. With 3 bases removed from V and 5 bases from J, the gap between germline ends came to 13 bases. For the CDR3, the DNA is TGTGCCAGCAGCTTTAGCGAACACTTGAATGAAAAACTGTTTTTT. Translated, it gives CASSFSEHLNEKLFF.

The rearrangement uses TRBV29-1 and TRBJ2-7; 8 bases line up with TRBD2. Germline assignment: CDR1 SQVTM and CDR2 ANQGSEA. This CDR3 has 14 residues. The ends lost 6 bases at V and 2 bases at J; junction bases unmatched: 9. The CDR3 DNA follows: TGCAGCGTGGCGGTCGCGGGGGGCCCCTACGAGCAGTACTTC. It is translated as CSVAVAGGPYEQYF.

V gene TRBV10-2 combines with J gene TRBJ2-5, with D possibly TRBD2 on 6 matching bases. Deletions cut 7 bases from V and 0 bases from J, with 15 bases between. Germline-derived CDR1 and CDR2 are WSHSY and SAAADI. The CDR3 sequence is 15 residues long. The CDR3 region is CASTMRGRYQETQYF. In DNA form, the CDR3 reads TGCGCCAGCACCATGCGGGGCCGCTACCAAGAGACCCAGTACTTC.

The chain couples TRBV7-8 to TRBJ2-2, with 7 bases matching TRBD2. The CDR3 has 17 amino acids. Looked up from germline, CDR1 is SGHVS and CDR2 is FQNEAQ. V shed 4 bases, J shed 7 bases, and the junction held 15 bases outside the gene matches. The CDR3 protein is CASSSAQAGVSGGELFF. In DNA form, the CDR3 reads TGTGCCAGCAGCTCAGCGCAGGCGGGGGTCTCTGGCGGGGAGCTGTTTTTT.

The DNA of the CDR3 is TGCGCCAGCAGCCAAGCGGGAGAGACCCAGTACTTC. Amino acid sequence: CASSQAGETQYF. The chain employs TRBV4-1 and TRBJ2-5, with unresolved D. Germline loops: CDR1 MGHRA, CDR2 YSYEKL. This CDR3 has 12 amino acids. V was clipped by 1 base and J by 4 bases, with 4 bases between them.

This clone has a handful of counts. The chain carries TRBV10-3 and TRBJ1-2, with a weak D call TRBD1 (5 bases). V lost 0 bases, J lost 3 bases, and 11 bases lay in between. Germline V CDR1 and CDR2: ENHRY, SYGVKD. The CDR3 is made up of 15 amino acids. The DNA for the CDR3 is TGTGCCATCAGTGAGTCGACGGGCAGGGACTATGGCTACACCTTC. This gives the protein CAISESTGRDYGYTF.

This clone has more than one count but fewer than ten. The V call is TRBV7-2, the J call TRBJ1-5; perhaps TRBD1 as D (5 bases). Trimming removed 5 bases at V and 4 bases at J, with 12 bases between. Germline V gene lookup returns CDR1 SGHTA and CDR2 FQGNSA. The CDR3 contains 14 residues. For the CDR3, the DNA is TGTGCCAGCAGCCCCATGGGGGGGAATCAGCCCCAGCATTTT. This translates into CASSPMGGNQPQHF.

This chain connects TRBV5-1 to TRBJ2-3; D is unclear. This CDR3 spans 13 amino acids. Deletions cut 1 base from V and 0 bases from J, with 3 bases between. Germline-derived CDR1 and CDR2 are SGHRS and YFSETQ. The CDR3 bases are TGCGCCAGCAGCTTGACTAGCACAGATACGCAGTATTTT. It translates to CASSLTSTDTQYF.

Only a few counts were recorded for this clone. The V gene is TRBV9, the J gene TRBJ1-1; D might be TRBD1 (6 bases). CDR3 length: 16 amino acids. V was trimmed by 2 bases and J by 1 base, leaving 15 bases between them. In germline, CDR1 is SGDLS, CDR2 YYNGEE. DNA for the CDR3: TGTGCCAGCAGCGTTGACTACAGGGTTGGGAACACTGAAGCTTTCTTT. Translating it yields CASSVDYRVGNTEAFF. Full variable domain (rest looked up from reference TRBV9 and TRBJ1-1): DSGVTQTPKHLITATGQRVTLRCSPRSGDLSVYWYQQSLDQGLQFLIQYYNGEERAKGNILERFSAQQFPDLHSELNLSSLELGDSALYFCASSVDYRVGNTEAFFGQGTRLTVV.